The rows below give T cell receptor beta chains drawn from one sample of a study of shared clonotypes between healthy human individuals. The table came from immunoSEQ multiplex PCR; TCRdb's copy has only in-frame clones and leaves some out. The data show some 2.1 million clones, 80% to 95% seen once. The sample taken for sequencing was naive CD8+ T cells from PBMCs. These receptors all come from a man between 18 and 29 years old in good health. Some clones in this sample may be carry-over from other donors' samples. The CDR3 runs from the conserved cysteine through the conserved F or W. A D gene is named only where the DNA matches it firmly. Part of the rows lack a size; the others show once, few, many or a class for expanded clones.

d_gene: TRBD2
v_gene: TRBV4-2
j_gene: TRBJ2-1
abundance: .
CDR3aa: CASSQTRGSFNEQFF
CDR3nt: TGTGCCAGCAGCCAAACTCGCGGGAGTTTCAATGAGCAGTTCTTC

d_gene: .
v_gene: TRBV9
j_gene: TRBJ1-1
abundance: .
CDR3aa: CASSVWPGAEAFF
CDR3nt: TGTGCCAGCAGCGTTTGGCCAGGGGCCGAAGCTTTCTTT

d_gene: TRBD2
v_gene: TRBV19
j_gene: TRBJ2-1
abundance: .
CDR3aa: CASSLSGISNEQFF
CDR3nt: TGTGCCAGTAGTCTAAGCGGGATAAGCAATGAGCAGTTCTTC

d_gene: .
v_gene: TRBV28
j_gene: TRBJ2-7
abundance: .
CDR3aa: CASSLRFRVSYEQYF
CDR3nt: TGTGCCAGCAGTTTACGGTTCCGCGTCTCCTACGAGCAGTACTTC

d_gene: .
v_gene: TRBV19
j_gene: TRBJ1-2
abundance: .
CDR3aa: CASSIGPGVYGYTF
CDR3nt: TGTGCCAGTAGTATAGGACCTGGCGTCTATGGCTACACCTTC

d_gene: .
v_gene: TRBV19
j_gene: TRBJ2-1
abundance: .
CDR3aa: CASEGEGSYNEQFF
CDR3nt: TGTGCCAGTGAAGGAGAGGGCTCCTACAATGAGCAGTTCTTC

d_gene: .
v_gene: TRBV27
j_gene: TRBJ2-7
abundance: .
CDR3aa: CASRQMHDSTLYEQYF
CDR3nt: TGTGCCAGCCGACAAATGCACGATTCGACCCTCTACGAGCAGTACTTC

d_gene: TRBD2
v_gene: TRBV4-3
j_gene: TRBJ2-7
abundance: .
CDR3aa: CASSQEEGTSGTYEQYF
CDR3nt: TGCGCCAGCAGCCAAGAGGAAGGGACTAGCGGGACCTACGAGCAGTACTTC

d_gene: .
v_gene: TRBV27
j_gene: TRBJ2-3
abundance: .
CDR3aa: CASSRRTGPTSTDTQYF
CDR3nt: TGTGCCAGCAGTCGGCGAACAGGGCCCACTAGCACAGATACGCAGTATTTT

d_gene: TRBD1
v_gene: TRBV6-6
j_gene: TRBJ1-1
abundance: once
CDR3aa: CASSYSGQGGTEAFF
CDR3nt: TGTGCCAGCAGTTACTCGGGACAGGGTGGCACTGAAGCTTTCTTT

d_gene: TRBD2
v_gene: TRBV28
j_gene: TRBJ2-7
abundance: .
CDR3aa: CASSPSREDQYF
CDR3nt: TGTGCCAGCAGTCCCTCCCGGGAGGATCAGTACTTC

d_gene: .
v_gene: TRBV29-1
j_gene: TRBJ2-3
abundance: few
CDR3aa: CSEEGLRTDTQYF
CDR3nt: TGCAGCGAGGAGGGTCTCCGCACAGATACGCAGTATTTT

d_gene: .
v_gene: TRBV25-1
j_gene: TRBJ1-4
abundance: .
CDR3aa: CASSEYGEKLFF
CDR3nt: TGTGCCAGCAGTGAATACGGGGAAAAACTGTTTTTT

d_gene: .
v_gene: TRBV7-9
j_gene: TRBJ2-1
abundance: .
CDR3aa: CASSFGLAADEQFF
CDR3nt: TGTGCCAGCAGCTTCGGCCTGGCTGCCGATGAGCAGTTCTTC

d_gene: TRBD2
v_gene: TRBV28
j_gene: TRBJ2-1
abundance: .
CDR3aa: CASSLRLLAGSSYNEQFF
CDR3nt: TGTGCCAGCAGTTTACGATTACTAGCGGGAAGCTCCTACAATGAGCAGTTCTTC

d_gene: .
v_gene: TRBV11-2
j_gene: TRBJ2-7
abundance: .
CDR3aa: CASSLDSPLLGAYEQYF
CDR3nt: TGTGCCAGCAGCTTAGATTCGCCCCTCCTAGGGGCCTACGAGCAGTACTTC

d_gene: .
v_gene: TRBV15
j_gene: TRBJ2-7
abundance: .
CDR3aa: CATSTNYEQYF
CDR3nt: TGTGCCACCAGCACTAACTACGAGCAGTACTTC

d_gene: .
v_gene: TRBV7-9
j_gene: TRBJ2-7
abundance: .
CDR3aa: CASSLVGDTYEQYF
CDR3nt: TGTGCCAGCAGCTTAGTGGGGGATACCTACGAGCAGTACTTC

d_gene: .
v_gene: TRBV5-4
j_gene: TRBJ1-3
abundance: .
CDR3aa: CASSLDRAGNTIYF
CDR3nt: TGTGCCAGCAGCTTGGACAGGGCCGGAAACACCATATATTTT

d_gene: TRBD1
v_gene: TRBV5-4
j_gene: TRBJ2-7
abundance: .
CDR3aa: CASSYWTGVEQYF
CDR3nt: TGTGCCAGCAGCTACTGGACAGGGGTCGAGCAGTACTTC

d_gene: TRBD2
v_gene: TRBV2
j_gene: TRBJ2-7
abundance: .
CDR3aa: CASSEGLAGIYEQYF
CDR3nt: TGTGCCAGCAGTGAAGGCCTAGCGGGAATCTACGAGCAGTACTTC

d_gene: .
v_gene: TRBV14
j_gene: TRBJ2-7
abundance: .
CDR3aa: CASKDSATYEQYF
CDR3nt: TGTGCCAGTAAGGACTCGGCTACCTACGAGCAGTACTTC

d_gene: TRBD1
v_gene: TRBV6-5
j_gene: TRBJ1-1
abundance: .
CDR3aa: CASSYRRDRPAEAFF
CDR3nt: TGTGCCAGCAGTTACCGCCGGGACAGGCCGGCTGAAGCTTTCTTT

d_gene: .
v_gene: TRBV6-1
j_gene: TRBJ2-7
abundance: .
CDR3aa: CASSETGPYEQYF
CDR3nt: TGTGCCAGCAGTGAAACAGGGCCCTACGAGCAGTACTTC

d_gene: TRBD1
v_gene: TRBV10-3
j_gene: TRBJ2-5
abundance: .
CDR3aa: CAISESRDRGIGLETQYF
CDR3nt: TGTGCCATCAGTGAGTCCCGGGACAGGGGAATAGGGTTGGAGACCCAGTACTTC

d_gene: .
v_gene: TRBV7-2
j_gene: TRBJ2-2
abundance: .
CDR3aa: CASSFTLGVPNTGELFF
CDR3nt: TGTGCCAGCAGCTTTACACTGGGGGTCCCGAACACCGGGGAGCTGTTTTTT

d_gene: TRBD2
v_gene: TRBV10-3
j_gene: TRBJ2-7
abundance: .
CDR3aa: CATFGTSTSYEQYF
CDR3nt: TGTGCCACCTTTGGGACTAGCACCTCCTACGAGCAGTACTTC

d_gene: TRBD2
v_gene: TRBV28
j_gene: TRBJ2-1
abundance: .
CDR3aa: CASSFPSGRHEQFF
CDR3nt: TGTGCCAGCAGTTTCCCTAGCGGACGGCATGAGCAGTTCTTC

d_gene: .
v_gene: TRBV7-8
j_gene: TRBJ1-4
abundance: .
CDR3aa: CASSFRGQTNEKLFF
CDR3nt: TGTGCCAGCAGCTTTAGGGGACAAACTAATGAAAAACTGTTTTTT

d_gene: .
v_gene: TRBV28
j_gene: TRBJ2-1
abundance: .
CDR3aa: CASSLSGSFPYNEQFF
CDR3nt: TGTGCCAGCAGTTTATCCGGGAGTTTTCCCTACAATGAGCAGTTCTTC

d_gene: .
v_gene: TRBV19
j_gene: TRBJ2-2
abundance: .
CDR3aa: CASSPSGELFF
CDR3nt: TGTGCCAGTAGTCCCTCGGGGGAGCTGTTTTTT

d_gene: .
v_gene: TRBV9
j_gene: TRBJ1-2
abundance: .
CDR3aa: CASSVAGPHPDYGYTF
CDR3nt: TGTGCCAGCAGCGTCGCCGGGCCCCACCCCGACTATGGCTACACCTTC

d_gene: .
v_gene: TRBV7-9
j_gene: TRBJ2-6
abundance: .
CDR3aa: CASPEPTLAGANVLTF
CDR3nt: TGTGCCAGCCCGGAACCGACCCTCGCTGGGGCCAACGTCCTGACTTTC

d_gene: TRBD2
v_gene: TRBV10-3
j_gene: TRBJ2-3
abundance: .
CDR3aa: CAISEGAGGNTDTQYF
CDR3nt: TGTGCCATCAGTGAGGGAGCGGGAGGGAACACAGATACGCAGTATTTT

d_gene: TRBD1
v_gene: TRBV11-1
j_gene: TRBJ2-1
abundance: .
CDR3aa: CASSDTPGQGLGNEQFF
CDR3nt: TGTGCCAGCAGCGACACCCCCGGACAGGGCTTGGGCAATGAGCAGTTCTTC

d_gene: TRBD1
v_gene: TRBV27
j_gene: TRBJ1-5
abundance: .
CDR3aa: CASSFRDSGQPQHF
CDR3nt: TGTGCCAGCAGTTTCCGGGACAGCGGTCAGCCCCAGCATTTT

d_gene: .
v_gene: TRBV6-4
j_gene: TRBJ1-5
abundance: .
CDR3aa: CASSSGPNQPQHF
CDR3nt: TGTGCCAGCAGTTCAGGGCCTAATCAGCCCCAGCATTTT

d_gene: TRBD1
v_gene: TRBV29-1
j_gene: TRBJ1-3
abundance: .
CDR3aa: CSIRDRALLGNTIYF
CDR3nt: TGCAGCATCCGGGACAGGGCGTTATTGGGAAACACCATATATTTT

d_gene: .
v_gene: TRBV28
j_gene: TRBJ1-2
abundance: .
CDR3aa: CASSIPAHYFYGYTF
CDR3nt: TGTGCCAGCTCGATCCCCGCCCACTACTTCTATGGCTACACCTTC

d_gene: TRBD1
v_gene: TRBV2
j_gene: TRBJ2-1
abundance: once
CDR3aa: CASMVGQGYNEQFF
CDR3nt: TGTGCCAGCATGGTGGGACAGGGGTACAATGAGCAGTTCTTC

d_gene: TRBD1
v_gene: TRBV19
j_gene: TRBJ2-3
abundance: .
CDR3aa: CASDRGEGTDTQYF
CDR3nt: TGTGCCAGTGACAGGGGTGAGGGCACAGATACGCAGTATTTT

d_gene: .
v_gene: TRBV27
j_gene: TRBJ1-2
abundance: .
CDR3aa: CASSLSRRDGYTF
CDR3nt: TGTGCCAGCAGTTTATCGAGGAGGGATGGCTACACCTTC

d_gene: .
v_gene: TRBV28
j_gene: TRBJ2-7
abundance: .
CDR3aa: CASSSPPKGYEQYF
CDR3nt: TGTGCCAGCAGTTCTCCTCCTAAAGGGTACGAGCAGTACTTC

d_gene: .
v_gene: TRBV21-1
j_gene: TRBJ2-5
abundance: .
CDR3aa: CASSRGEGRRGETQYF
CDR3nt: TGTGCCAGCAGCCGTGGAGAGGGAAGGAGAGGAGAGACCCAGTACTTC

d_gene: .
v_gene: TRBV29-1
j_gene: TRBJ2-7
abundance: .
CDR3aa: CSVVGGRSYEQYF
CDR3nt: TGCAGCGTTGTTGGGGGGAGAAGCTACGAGCAGTACTTC

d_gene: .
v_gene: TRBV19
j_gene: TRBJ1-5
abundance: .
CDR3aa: CASSITRNQPQHF
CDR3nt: TGTGCCAGTAGTATAACGAGGAATCAGCCCCAGCATTTT

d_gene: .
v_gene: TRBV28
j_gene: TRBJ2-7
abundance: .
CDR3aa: CASSLMGSYEQYF
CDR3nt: TGTGCCAGCAGTTTGATGGGCTCCTACGAGCAGTACTTC

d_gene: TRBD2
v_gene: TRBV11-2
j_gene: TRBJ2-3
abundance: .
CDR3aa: CASSSGTSGTDTQYF
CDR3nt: TGTGCCAGCAGCTCCGGGACTAGCGGCACAGATACGCAGTATTTT

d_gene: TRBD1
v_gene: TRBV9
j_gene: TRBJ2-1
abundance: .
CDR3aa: CASSNPRQGEAYNEQFF
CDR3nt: TGTGCCAGCAGCAACCCTCGACAGGGCGAGGCCTACAATGAGCAGTTCTTC

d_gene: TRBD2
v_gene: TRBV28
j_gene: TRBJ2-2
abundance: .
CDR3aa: CASSLRGGSAKRNTGELFF
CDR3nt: TGTGCCAGCAGTTTACGTGGCGGGAGCGCAAAGAGGAACACCGGGGAGCTGTTTTTT

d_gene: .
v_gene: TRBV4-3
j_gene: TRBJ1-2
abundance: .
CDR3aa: CASSPAAIEIDGYTF
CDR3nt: TGCGCCAGCAGCCCCGCAGCGATAGAGATTGATGGCTACACCTTC

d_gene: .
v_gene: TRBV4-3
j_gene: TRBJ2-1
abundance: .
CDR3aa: CASSQRQTGGEQFF
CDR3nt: TGCGCCAGCAGCCAGAGACAGACGGGGGGCGAGCAGTTCTTC

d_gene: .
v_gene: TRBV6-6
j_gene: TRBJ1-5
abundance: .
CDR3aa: CASSYSNRLTSPQHF
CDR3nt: TGTGCCAGCAGTTACTCGAACAGACTGACCTCCCCCCAGCATTTT

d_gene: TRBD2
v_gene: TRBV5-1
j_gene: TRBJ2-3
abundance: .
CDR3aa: CASSLTSGISTDTQYF
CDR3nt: TGCGCCAGCAGCTTGACTAGCGGGATATCCACAGATACGCAGTATTTT

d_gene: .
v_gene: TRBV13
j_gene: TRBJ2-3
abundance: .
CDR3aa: CASSSISDSSTDTQYF
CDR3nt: TGTGCCAGCAGCTCAATATCGGACAGTAGCACAGATACGCAGTATTTT

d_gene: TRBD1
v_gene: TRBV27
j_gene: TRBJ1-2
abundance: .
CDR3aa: CASSPGQGVGGYTF
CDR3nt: TGTGCCAGCAGCCCGGGACAGGGCGTAGGTGGCTACACCTTC

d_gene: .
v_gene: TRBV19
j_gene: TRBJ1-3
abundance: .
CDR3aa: CASSLGTAGGNTIYF
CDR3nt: TGTGCCAGTAGTTTGGGGACCGCGGGGGGAAACACCATATATTTT

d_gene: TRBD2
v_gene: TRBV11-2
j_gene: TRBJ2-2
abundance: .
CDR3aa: CASSLAGGLAGNTGELFF
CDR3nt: TGTGCCAGCAGCTTAGCGGGGGGACTAGCGGGGAACACCGGGGAGCTGTTTTTT

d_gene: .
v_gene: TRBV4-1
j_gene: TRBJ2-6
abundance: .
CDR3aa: CASSQPPSHIDSLSGANVLTF
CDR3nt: TGCGCCAGCAGCCAGCCCCCCTCCCACATCGATTCTCTATCTGGGGCCAACGTCCTGACTTTC